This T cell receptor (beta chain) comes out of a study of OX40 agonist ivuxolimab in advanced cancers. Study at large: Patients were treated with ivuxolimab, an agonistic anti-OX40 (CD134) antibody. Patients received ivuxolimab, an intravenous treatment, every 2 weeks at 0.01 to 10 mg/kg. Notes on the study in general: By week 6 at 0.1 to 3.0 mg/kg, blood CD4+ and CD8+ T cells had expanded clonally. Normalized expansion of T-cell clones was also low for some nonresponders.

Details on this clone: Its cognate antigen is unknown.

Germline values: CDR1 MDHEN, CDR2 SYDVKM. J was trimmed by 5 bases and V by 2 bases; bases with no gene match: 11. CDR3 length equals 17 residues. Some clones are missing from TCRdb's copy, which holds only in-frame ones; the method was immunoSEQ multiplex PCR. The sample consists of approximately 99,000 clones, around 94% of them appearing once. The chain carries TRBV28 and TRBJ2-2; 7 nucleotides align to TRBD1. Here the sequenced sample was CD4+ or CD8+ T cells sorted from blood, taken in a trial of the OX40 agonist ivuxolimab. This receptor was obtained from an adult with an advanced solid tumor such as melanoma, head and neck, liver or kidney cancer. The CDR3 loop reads CASSLDRALSITGELFF. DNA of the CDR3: TGTGCCAGCAGTTTAGACAGGGCCCTTTCGATAACCGGGGAGCTGTTTTTT.